The next 8 T cell receptor beta chains were all read from a single sample in a study of blood T cell repertoires in COVID-19. Generated by immunoSEQ multiplex PCR, the TCRdb table keeps only in-frame clones and is missing some. Found here are a few hundred thousand clones, around 87% of them singletons; the top ten hold roughly 1.6%. Source material: PBMCs or T cells enriched from blood (not recorded which). Source of these receptors: a woman in her forties or fifties who had recovered from COVID-19.

The chain couples TRBV27 to TRBJ2-2, with TRBD1 matching over 9 bases. In germline, CDR1 is MNHEY, CDR2 SMNVEV (reference sequence). CDR3 length equals 16 residues. V was clipped by 5 bases and J by 5 bases; unmatched bases: 9. CDR3 loop: CASSLLGTGSTGELFF. The CDR3 bases are TGTGCCAGCAGTCTCCTAGGGACAGGGTCGACCGGGGAGCTGTTTTTT.

This chain links TRBV12-5 with TRBJ2-3, with 8 bases fitting TRBD1. Germline-derived CDR1 and CDR2 are LGHNT and FRNRAP. J gave up 4 bases and V 5 bases, and 5 bases lay outside the gene matches. The CDR3 is made up of 14 amino acids. The CDR3 DNA follows: TGTGCTAGTGGTCCAAGGACAGGGTCAGATACGCAGTATTTT. Amino acids: CASGPRTGSDTQYF. The full variable domain, with the rest looked up from reference TRBV12-5 and TRBJ2-3, is DARVTQTPRHKVTEMGQEVTMRCQPILGHNTVFWYRQTMMQGLELLAYFRNRAPLDDSGMPKDRFSAEMPDATLATLKIQPSEPRDSAVYFCASGPRTGSDTQYFGPGTRLTVL.

The genes are TRBV5-1 and TRBJ1-1; D is undetermined. Germline loops: CDR1 SGHRS, CDR2 YFSETQ. This CDR3 is 13 amino acids long. Deletions cut 4 bases from V and 4 bases from J, with 11 bases between. The CDR3 here is CASSPDLSTEAFF. The CDR3 DNA is TGCGCCAGCAGCCCCGATTTGAGCACTGAAGCTTTCTTT. Combining the CDR3 with reference TRBV5-1 and TRBJ1-1 gives the whole variable domain KAGVTQTPRYLIKTRGQQVTLSCSPISGHRSVSWYQQTPGQGLQFLFEYFSETQRNKGNFPGRFSGRQFSNSRSEMNVSTLELGDSALYLCASSPDLSTEAFFGQGTRLTVV.

The V gene is TRBV27, the J gene TRBJ2-7, with D perhaps matching TRBD2 (5 bases). V lost 5 bases and J lost 3, with 32 bases in between. CDR3 size: 20 residues. The germline V gene has CDR1 MNHEY and CDR2 SMNVEV (reference sequence). CDR3 region: CASSRTNPLIRGLAFYEQYF. CDR3 sequence (DNA): TGTGCCAGCAGTCGTACCAACCCTCTTATCCGGGGTCTGGCCTTCTACGAGCAGTACTTC.

The V gene is TRBV5-1, the J gene TRBJ2-1; 9 bases align to TRBD2. V gave up 2 bases and J gave up 8 bases; unmatched junction bases: 14. The germline CDR1 and CDR2 sequences are SGHRS and YFSETQ. The length of the CDR3 is 17 residues. For the CDR3, the DNA is TGCGCCAGCAGCTTAACTGTAGCGGGAGACCCGTCTGATGAGCAGTTCTTC. This sequence encodes CASSLTVAGDPSDEQFF.

The V call is TRBV6-2 or TRBV6-3, the J call TRBJ1-5, with D tentatively TRBD1 (6 bases). The CDR3 runs to 13 residues. Germline CDR1 MNHEY, CDR2 SVGEGT. Trimming shortened V by 5 bases and J by 3 bases, and 8 bases separated the two germline ends. Here the CDR3 DNA reads TGTGCCAGCAGTGACAGGTTCAATCAGCCCCAGCATTTT. Translated, it gives CASSDRFNQPQHF.

The chain is built from TRBV9 and TRBJ1-4, with D maybe TRBD1 (6 bases). V was shortened by 4 bases and J by 6 bases, with 16 bases between the two germline ends. The CDR3 is 15 residues long. CDR1 SGDLS and CDR2 YYNGEE come from the germline V gene. CDR3 in DNA: TGTGCCAGCAGCCCCGCCGGACAGAACTATGAAAAACTGTTTTTT. Amino acids: CASSPAGQNYEKLFF.

This sequence joins TRBV9 and TRBJ2-7; TRBD2 is a possible D gene (6 bases). This CDR3 contains 16 residues. Trimming shortened V by 0 bases and J by 3 bases, and 16 bases separated the two germline ends. The germline gives CDR1 SGDLS, CDR2 YYNGEE. In DNA form, the CDR3 reads TGTGCCAGCAGCGTAGGAGGTGCGGGAACTCTCTACGAGCAGTACTTC. It encodes CASSVGGAGTLYEQYF.